This T cell receptor beta chain was captured in a study of neurological immune-mediated disorders. The cDNA was generated by 5'RACE with 10-nucleotide random UMIs. TCRdb reanalysed the 5' RACE reads using MiXCR and keeps one entry per CDR3 protein. Of 25,000 to 30,000 distinct CDR3 sequences in the sample, roughly 25% were seen once. Germline V CDR1 and CDR2: DFQATT, SNEGSKA (reference sequence). The CDR3 length is 13 residues. With V trimmed by 6 bases and J by 3 bases, 5 bases remained unmatched. Study results and limitations: The highest TCR clonal expansion occurred in HTLV-1-associated myelopathy; multiple sclerosis fell below healthy controls.

This clonotype was picked up many times. What it binds is not known. The chain links TRBV20-1 to TRBJ1-3; TRBD1 agrees at 7 bases. Source material: CD4+ T cells from blood. This TCR came from a man aged 50-60 years with HTLV-1-associated myelopathy (HAM/TSP). The CDR3 loop is CSASTGNGNTIYF. In DNA form, the CDR3 reads TGCAGTGCCTCGACAGGGAATGGAAACACCATATATTTT.